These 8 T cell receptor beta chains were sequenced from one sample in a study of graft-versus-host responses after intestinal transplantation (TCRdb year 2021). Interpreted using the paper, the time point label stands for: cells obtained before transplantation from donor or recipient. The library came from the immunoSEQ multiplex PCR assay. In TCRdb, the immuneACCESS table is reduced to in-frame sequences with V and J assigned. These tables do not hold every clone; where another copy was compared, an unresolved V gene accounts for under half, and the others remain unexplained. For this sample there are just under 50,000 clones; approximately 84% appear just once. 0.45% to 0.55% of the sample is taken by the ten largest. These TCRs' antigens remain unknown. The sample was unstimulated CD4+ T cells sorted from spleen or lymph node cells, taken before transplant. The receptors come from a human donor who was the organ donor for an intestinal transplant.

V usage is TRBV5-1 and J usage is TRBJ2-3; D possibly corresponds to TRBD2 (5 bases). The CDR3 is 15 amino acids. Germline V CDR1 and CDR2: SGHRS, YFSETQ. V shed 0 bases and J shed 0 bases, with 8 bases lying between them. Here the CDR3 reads CASSLAGISTDTQYF. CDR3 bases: TGCGCCAGCAGCTTGGCGGGGATTAGCACAGATACGCAGTATTTT.

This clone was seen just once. CDR3 residues: CASSYVGTVITGELFF. For the CDR3, the DNA is TGTGCCAGCAGTTACGTCGGGACAGTTATCACCGGGGAGCTGTTTTTT. The rearrangement uses TRBV6-5 and TRBJ2-2; 7 bases are shared with TRBD1. The CDR3 is 16 residues long. Trimming at V came to 2 bases and at J to 4 bases, leaving 7 bases not matched to a gene. The V gene's germline CDR1 is MNHEY and CDR2 SVGAGI.

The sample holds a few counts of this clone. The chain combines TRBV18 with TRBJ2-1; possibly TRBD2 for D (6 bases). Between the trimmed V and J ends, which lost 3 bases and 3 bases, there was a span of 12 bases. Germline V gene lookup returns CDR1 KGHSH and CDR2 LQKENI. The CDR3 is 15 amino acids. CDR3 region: CASSPEAGYYNEQFF. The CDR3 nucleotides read TGTGCCAGCTCACCTGAGGCGGGATACTACAATGAGCAGTTCTTC.

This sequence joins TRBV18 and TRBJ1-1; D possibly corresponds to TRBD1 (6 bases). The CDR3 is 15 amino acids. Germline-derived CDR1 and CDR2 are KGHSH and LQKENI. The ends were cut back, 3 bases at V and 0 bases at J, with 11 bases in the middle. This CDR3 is CASSPYDRMNTEAFF. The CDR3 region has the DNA TGTGCCAGCTCACCCTATGACAGGATGAACACTGAAGCTTTCTTT.

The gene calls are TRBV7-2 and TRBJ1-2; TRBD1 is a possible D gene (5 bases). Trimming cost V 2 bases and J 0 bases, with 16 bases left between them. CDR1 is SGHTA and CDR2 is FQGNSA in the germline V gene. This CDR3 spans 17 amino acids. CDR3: CASSLPQGTFPNYGYTF. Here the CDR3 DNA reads TGTGCCAGCAGCTTACCCCAAGGGACGTTCCCTAACTATGGCTACACCTTC.

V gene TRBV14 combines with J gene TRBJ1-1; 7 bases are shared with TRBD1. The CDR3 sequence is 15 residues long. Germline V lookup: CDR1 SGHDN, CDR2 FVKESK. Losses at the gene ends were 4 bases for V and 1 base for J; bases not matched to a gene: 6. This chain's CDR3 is CASSLTGQPNTEAFF. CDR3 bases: TGTGCCAGCAGCCTTACGGGACAGCCGAACACTGAAGCTTTCTTT.

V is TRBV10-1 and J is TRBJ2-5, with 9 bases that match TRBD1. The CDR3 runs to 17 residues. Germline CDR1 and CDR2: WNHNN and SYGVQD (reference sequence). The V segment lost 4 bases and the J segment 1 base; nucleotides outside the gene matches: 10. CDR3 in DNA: TGCGCCAGCAGTGGGGGACAGGGCCAATCGGTCCAAGAGACCCAGTACTTC. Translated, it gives CASSGGQGQSVQETQYF.

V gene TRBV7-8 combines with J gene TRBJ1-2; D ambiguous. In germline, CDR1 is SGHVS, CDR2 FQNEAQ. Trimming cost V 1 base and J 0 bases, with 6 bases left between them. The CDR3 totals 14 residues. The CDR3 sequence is CASSLGVANYGYTF. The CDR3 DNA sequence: TGTGCCAGCAGCTTAGGGGTAGCTAACTATGGCTACACCTTC.